This TCR beta chain comes out of a study of Ad26.COV2.S vaccination and SARS-CoV-2 variants. Study observations and caveats: Responses of spike-specific T cells (both CD8+ and CD4+) reportedly showed substantial breadth after vaccination. Assessments of TCR breadth and depth may have underestimated the total T cell responses. Placebo recipients had lower spike-specific TCR breadth than vaccine recipients.

Comments on this clone: Its antigen is unknown.

The CDR3 sequence is 20 residues long. The junction had 18 bases not matched to a gene; V was cut back by 0 bases and J by 7 bases. Germline-derived CDR1 and CDR2 are LGHDT and YNNKEL (reference sequence). TCRdb's copy holds only in-frame clones and misses some; the assay was immunoSEQ multiplex PCR. The sample lists about 350,000 clones; 92% were seen once. J is TRBJ1-6 and V is TRBV3-1 (or the pseudogene TRBV3-2); 7 bases are shared with TRBD1. The sequences come from peripheral blood, collected after recovery from COVID-19. This TCR was sampled from a human donor who had recovered from COVID-19. CDR3 coding DNA: TGTGCCAGCAGCCAAGACCGCCTAAAGGGGGCACAGGAAAAGAATTCACCCCTCCACTTT. This encodes CASSQDRLKGAQEKNSPLHF.